These 21 T cell receptor beta chains originate from one sample sequenced in a study of tumor-infiltrating lymphocytes in oesophageal squamous cell carcinoma. TCRdb reanalysed the PCR reads using MiXCR and keeps one entry per CDR3 protein. This table has over 15,000 distinct CDR3 sequences, about 43% appearing once. The sequencing sample was made of normal esophageal tissue next to the tumor. These receptors were collected from a female donor with esophageal squamous cell carcinoma.

The rearrangement links TRBV12-3 or TRBV12-4 to TRBJ1-1, with D possibly matching TRBD1 (5 bases). The CDR3 consists of 15 residues. Trimming took off 2 bases at V and 1 base at J, with 11 bases between the two ends. CDR3 sequence (DNA): TGTGCCAGCAGTTTATGGGGGGGAACGAACACTGAAGCTTTCTTT. This codes for CASSLWGGTNTEAFF.

The V call is TRBV12-3 or TRBV12-4, the J call TRBJ1-5; a possible D gene is TRBD1 (5 bases). The CDR3 loop spans 15 amino acids. Trimming removed 4 bases at V and 1 base at J, with 11 bases between. CDR3 residues: CASSSVGESNQPQHF. The CDR3 nucleotides are TGTGCCAGCAGTTCGGTGGGGGAGAGCAATCAGCCCCAGCATTTT.

The gene calls are TRBV7-6 and TRBJ2-5; 7 bases line up with TRBD1. Germline trimming cut 5 bases from V and 7 bases from J; bases unmatched to any gene: 13. The CDR3 consists of 15 residues. Germline CDR1 is SGHVS and CDR2 is FNYEAQ. The DNA of the CDR3 is TGTGCCAGCAGCGGCCCGGGACAGCGGACGGGGACCCAGTACTTC. Translating it yields CASSGPGQRTGTQYF.

Only a few counts were recorded for this clonotype. J is TRBJ2-5 and V is TRBV7-6, with TRBD2 identical over 12 bases. The V and J ends lost 8 bases and 5 bases, in that order; junction bases with no gene match: 15. Germline lookup yields CDR1 SGHVS and CDR2 FNYEAQ. CDR3 length equals 17 residues. For the CDR3, the DNA is TGTGCCAGCGAACCCGCTATAGGACTAGCGGGACAGGAGACCCAGTACTTC. This translates into CASEPAIGLAGQETQYF.

This clonotype was detected many times. The rearrangement joins TRBV28 to TRBJ2-7; 9 positions match TRBD1. Germline V gene lookup returns CDR1 MDHEN and CDR2 SYDVKM. V gave up 4 bases and J gave up 3 bases; unmatched junction bases: 7. The CDR3 is 15 amino acids. CDR3 coding DNA: TGTGCCAGCAGTTCACCGGACAGGGGTCGCTACGAGCAGTACTTC. Translated: CASSSPDRGRYEQYF.

The gene calls are TRBV10-3 and TRBJ2-1; TRBD2 aligns across 8 bases. The germline CDR1 and CDR2 sequences are ENHRY and SYGVKD. V shed 6 bases and J 2 bases; nucleotides not matched to a gene: 6. The CDR3 extends over 15 amino acids. CDR3 sequence reads: CAIRIDSGAYNEQFF. CDR3 coding DNA: TGTGCCATCAGAATCGATAGCGGGGCCTACAATGAGCAGTTCTTC.

The V gene is TRBV6-9, the J gene TRBJ2-5; a possible D gene is TRBD1 (6 bases). CDR1 and CDR2 (germline): MNHGY, SVAAGI. V dropped 6 bases and J dropped 2 bases, with 13 bases sitting between them. The CDR3 totals 14 residues. CDR3 in DNA: TGTGCCAGCAGCTGGACAGATGGGCAAGAGACCCAGTACTTC. It translates to CASSWTDGQETQYF.

This clonotype was observed many times. The rearrangement joins TRBV5-6 to TRBJ2-5, with D possibly being TRBD1 or TRBD2 (5 bases each). The V gene's germline CDR1 is SGHDT and CDR2 YYEEEE. The CDR3 loop spans 16 amino acids. V was trimmed by 2 bases and J by 1 base, leaving 15 bases between them. The CDR3 DNA sequence: TGTGCCAGCAGCTTACTGGGACCAGGAATCCAAGAGACCCAGTACTTC. This encodes CASSLLGPGIQETQYF.

The rearrangement joins TRBV28 to TRBJ2-3; D unresolved. Germline V lookup: CDR1 MDHEN, CDR2 SYDVKM. V dropped 3 bases and J dropped 0 bases, with 10 bases sitting between them. This CDR3 has 15 residues. CDR3 sequence reads: CASSFLSASTDTQYF. CDR3 sequence (DNA): TGTGCCAGCAGTTTCCTCTCGGCTAGCACAGATACGCAGTATTTT.

As to this clonotype: Sequence at one end of the junction differs from germline and may be a read error. The J gene is TRBJ2-7, the V gene TRBV7-8, with 8 bases aligning to TRBD1. This CDR3 contains 13 residues. The germline CDR1 and CDR2 sequences are SGHVS and FQNEAQ. The CDR3 sequence: CASSLGRTGKGFF. CDR3 nucleotides: TGTGCCAGCAGCTTAGGCAGGACAGGGAAGGGGTTCTTC.

The chain employs TRBV7-3 and TRBJ2-1; no reliable D call. This CDR3 region has 14 residues. Trimming pared 2 bases from V and 4 bases from J, leaving 9 bases between. Per the germline V gene, CDR1 is SGHTA and CDR2 is FQGTGA. The CDR3 sequence: CASSLDASYNEQFF. The CDR3 DNA reads as TGTGCCAGCAGCTTAGACGCGAGTTACAATGAGCAGTTCTTC.

The rearrangement joins TRBV12-3 or TRBV12-4 to TRBJ1-2; D is possibly TRBD1 (5 bases). This CDR3 comprises 20 residues. V lost 0 bases, J lost 4 bases, and 27 bases lay in between. DNA for the CDR3: TGTGCCAGCAGTTTAGCGCTGCGAGGGTGGGGGTTCATCTCTAGCTATGGCTACACCTTC. This sequence encodes CASSLALRGWGFISSYGYTF.

V gene TRBV6-6 combines with J gene TRBJ2-1; 7 bases map to TRBD2. The CDR3 loop spans 15 amino acids. The V and J ends lost 6 bases and 6 bases, in that order; junction bases with no gene match: 11. CDR1 and CDR2 from the germline V gene are MNHNY and SVGAGI (reference sequence). The CDR3 sequence: CASSPNFGRVNEQFF. The CDR3 DNA sequence: TGTGCCAGCAGCCCGAACTTTGGGAGGGTCAATGAGCAGTTCTTC.

This clonotype showed up many times. The chain uses TRBV2 and TRBJ2-5; no clear D. CDR1 SNHLY and CDR2 FYNNEI come from the germline V gene. V lost 3 bases, J lost 1 base, and 12 bases lay in between. The CDR3 is made up of 15 amino acids. Here the CDR3 DNA reads TGTGCCAGCAGTGAGAATGCTCGAACCCAAGAGACCCAGTACTTC. Translation gives CASSENARTQETQYF.

Comments on this clonotype: It is likely a read error, because the conserved phenylalanine at the end of the CDR3 is missing. Because the CDR3's place on the DNA is in doubt, the DNA is left out and the CDR3 is given as listed by TCRdb. The chain is built from TRBV19 and TRBJ2-1; TRBD1, the D gene given by the table, was not confirmed from the DNA. The germline gives CDR1 LNHDA, CDR2 SQIVND (reference sequence). The CDR3 length is 15 residues, termini included. CDR3: CASSIVDRYGYTFGS.

V is TRBV19 and J is TRBJ2-6; TRBD1 is a possible D gene (5 bases). The germline gives CDR1 LNHDA, CDR2 SQIVND (reference sequence). V dropped 2 bases and J dropped 0 bases, with 11 bases sitting between them. The CDR3 covers 17 residues. The CDR3, as DNA: TGTGCCAGTAGTATAAGGGGCGCCTACTCTGGGGCCAACGTCCTGACTTTC. Its protein product is CASSIRGAYSGANVLTF.

This chain uses TRBV6-8 with TRBJ2-5; 7 bases fit TRBD2. Germline V gene lookup returns CDR1 MNHGY and CDR2 SAAAGT. The CDR3 is 16 amino acids. Trimming took 0 bases from V and 2 from J; bases not matched to a gene: 6. The CDR3 region has the DNA TGTGCCAGCAGTTACTCGAGAGCGGGGCCGCAAGAGACCCAGTACTTC. It translates to CASSYSRAGPQETQYF.

The chain combines TRBV6-1 with TRBJ2-5; no clear D gene. Near its end, the DNA agrees better with TRBJ2-7, so the J call may be wrong. This CDR3 has 12 amino acids. Germline CDR1 MNHNS, CDR2 SASEGT. CDR3 DNA: TGTGCCAGCAGTTATGAAGGTAACGAGCAGTACTTC. Translating gives CASSYEGNEQYF.

This clonotype occurred many times. The CDR3 region is CATGSTSGRGEQFF. CDR3 coding DNA: TGTGCCACCGGGAGCACTAGCGGGAGAGGAGAGCAGTTCTTC. The chain employs TRBV24-1 and TRBJ2-1, with 11 positions matching TRBD2. Losses at the gene ends were 9 bases for V and 10 bases for J; bases not matched to a gene: 10. The CDR3 has 14 amino acids. Germline CDR1 KGHDR, CDR2 SFDVKD.

A single count supports this clonotype. CDR3 DNA sequence: TGTGCCAGCAGCTTAGGGGGGCTTCAAGAGACCCAGTACTTC. It codes for CASSLGGLQETQYF. The rearrangement joins TRBV7-9 to TRBJ2-1; D perhaps matches TRBD1 (6 bases). The DNA end lines up better with TRBJ2-5; the J call may be wrong. The germline CDR1 and CDR2 sequences are SEHNR and FQNEAQ (reference sequence). There are 14 residues in the CDR3.

V and J are TRBV10-3 and TRBJ1-4; the D is unclear. Germline V gives CDR1 ENHRY, CDR2 SYGVKD. Trimming removed 4 bases at V and 16 bases at J, with 16 bases between. The CDR3 totals 12 residues. The CDR3 protein is CAISVDQDTQFF. CDR3 DNA: TGTGCCATCAGTGTCGACCAAGATACGCAGTTTTTT.